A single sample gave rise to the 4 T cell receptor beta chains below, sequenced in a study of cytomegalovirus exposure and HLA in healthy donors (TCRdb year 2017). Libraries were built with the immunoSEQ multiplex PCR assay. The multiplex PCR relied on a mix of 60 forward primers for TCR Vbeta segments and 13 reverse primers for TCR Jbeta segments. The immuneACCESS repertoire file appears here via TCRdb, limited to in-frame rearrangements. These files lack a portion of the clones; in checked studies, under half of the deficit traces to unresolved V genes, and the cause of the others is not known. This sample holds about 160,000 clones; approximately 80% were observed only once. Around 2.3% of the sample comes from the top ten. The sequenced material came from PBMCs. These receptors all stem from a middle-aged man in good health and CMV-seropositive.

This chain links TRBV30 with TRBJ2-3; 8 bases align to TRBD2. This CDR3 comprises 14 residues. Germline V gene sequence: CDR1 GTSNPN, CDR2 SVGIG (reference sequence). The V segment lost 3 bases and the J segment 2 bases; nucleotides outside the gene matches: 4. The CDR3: CAWRAGGLTDTQYF. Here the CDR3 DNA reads TGTGCCTGGAGGGCGGGGGGCCTCACAGATACGCAGTATTTT.

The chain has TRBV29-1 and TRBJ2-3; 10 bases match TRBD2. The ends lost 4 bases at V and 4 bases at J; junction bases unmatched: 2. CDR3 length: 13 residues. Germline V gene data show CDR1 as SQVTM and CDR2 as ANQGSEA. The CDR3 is CSVGLAGADTQYF. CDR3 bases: TGCAGCGTTGGGCTAGCGGGGGCAGATACGCAGTATTTT.

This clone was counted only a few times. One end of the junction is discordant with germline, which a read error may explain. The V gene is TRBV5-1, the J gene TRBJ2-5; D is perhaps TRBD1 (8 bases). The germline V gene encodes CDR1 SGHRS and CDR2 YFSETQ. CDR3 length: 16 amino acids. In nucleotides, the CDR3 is TGCGCCACCAGCCCGACGAGCGGGACAGGACTAGAGACCCAGTACTTC. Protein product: CATSPTSGTGLETQYF.

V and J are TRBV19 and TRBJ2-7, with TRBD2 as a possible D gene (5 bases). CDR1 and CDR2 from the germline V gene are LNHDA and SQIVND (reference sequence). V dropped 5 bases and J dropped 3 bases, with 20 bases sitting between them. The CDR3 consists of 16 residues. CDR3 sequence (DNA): TGTGCCAGTAGTGCAGCCTGGACCGACCGGGGCTACGAGCAGTACTTC. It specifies CASSAAWTDRGYEQYF.